A selection of T cell receptor beta chains follows, all from one sample in a study of T cells after yellow fever vaccination. TCRdb re-called the 5' RACE reads through MiXCR, storing one row per CDR3 protein. The sample holds about 120,000 distinct CDR3 sequences, roughly 15% seen once. Material: CD8+ T cells sorted from PBMCs, obtained 5 days after the yellow fever booster vaccination. All receptors come from a man between 18 and 29 years old who received the YFV17D yellow fever vaccine. Each CDR3 is given with its conserved first and last residue. Fields, in order: clone size, V gene, J gene, D gene, CDR3 DNA, CDR3 protein. A D gene is named only where the DNA matches it firmly. Only some rows state a clone size, as once, few, many or a class for expanded clones.

>.|TRBV20-1|TRBJ1-1|TRBD1
TGCAGTGCTTTAGAGGTTGTCAGGGGGGTTGAAGCTTTCTTT
CSALEVVRGVEAFF
>.|TRBV4-3|TRBJ1-6|.
TGCGCCAGCAGCCAAGATCGGGCAGGGATCTATAATTCACCCCTCCACTTT
CASSQDRAGIYNSPLHF
>few|TRBV4-3|TRBJ1-2|TRBD1
TGCGCCAGCAGCCAAAGGGACAGCAACTATGGCTACACCTTC
CASSQRDSNYGYTF
>few|TRBV6-2/TRBV6-3|TRBJ1-1|.
TGTGCCAGCAGACCTGGGGTAGGCACTGAAGCTTTCTTT
CASRPGVGTEAFF
>.|TRBV6-2/TRBV6-3|TRBJ1-5|.
TGTGCCAGCAGTTATGCGGGGGTTCAGCCCCAGCATTTT
CASSYAGVQPQHF
>.|TRBV7-2|TRBJ1-1|TRBD1
TGTGCCAGCAGCTTAGTAACCAGGGGGCCTAGTGAAGCTTTCTTT
CASSLVTRGPSEAFF
>.|TRBV5-1|TRBJ1-2|.
TGCGCCAGCAAGTCGGAGGACTACTATGGCTACACCTTC
CASKSEDYYGYTF
>few|TRBV28|TRBJ1-1|.
TGTGCCAGCAGTTACCGTGTAGAAGCTTTCTTT
CASSYRVEAFF
>.|TRBV5-4|TRBJ2-5|TRBD2
TGTGCTGGAAGCGGGGGGGCCGCCCAAGAGACCCAGTACTTC
CAGSGGAAQETQYF
>few|TRBV11-2|TRBJ2-1|.
TGTGCCAGCAGCCCCACAGCCTACAATGAGCAGTTCTTC
CASSPTAYNEQFF
>.|TRBV7-9|TRBJ2-1|.
TGTGCCAGCAGCGCAGATTCCCGCCCAACGAATGAGCAGTTCTTC
CASSADSRPTNEQFF
>once|TRBV13|TRBJ2-4|.
TGTGCCAGCAGGGCCGGTAGCTTAGACAAAAACATTCAGTACTTC
CASRAGSLDKNIQYF
>few|TRBV4-3|TRBJ2-2|.
TGCGCCAGCAGCCAATTGGTGGGGTCGTGGTACGGGGAGCTGTTTTTT
CASSQLVGSWYGELFF
>few|TRBV5-1|TRBJ2-7|.
TGCGCCAGCAGCTTGGCGGCCGTTTCTAACGAGCAGTACTTC
CASSLAAVSNEQYF
>.|TRBV4-3|TRBJ2-5|.
TGCGCCAGCAGCCAAGTAGTTGAGGACCAAGAGACCCAGTACTTC
CASSQVVEDQETQYF
>few|TRBV14|TRBJ2-7|TRBD1
TGTGCCAGCAGCCAAACAGGGGGCTCCTACGAGCAGTACTTC
CASSQTGGSYEQYF
>.|TRBV20-1|TRBJ1-2|.
TGCAGTGCTAGAGATGTCGGCAGGGGCTATGGCTACACCTTC
CSARDVGRGYGYTF
>.|TRBV2|TRBJ1-1|.
TGTGCCAGCAGGGTTGGCACTGAAGCTTTCTTT
CASRVGTEAFF
>.|TRBV7-8|TRBJ1-5|.
TGTGCCAGCAGCTCCACGACGCAGGACCAGCCCCAGCATTTT
CASSSTTQDQPQHF
>.|TRBV20-1|TRBJ2-5|TRBD1
TGCAGTGCTAGAGATATTGACAGGGGGGGGATGGAAGAGACCCAGTACTTC
CSARDIDRGGMEETQYF
>few|TRBV25-1|TRBJ2-1|TRBD1
TGTGCCAGCAGCGGGACAGGTTGGGCCAATGAGCAGTTCTTC
CASSGTGWANEQFF
>.|TRBV30|TRBJ2-2|TRBD1
TGTGCCTGGAGGACCGGGACAGGCGACACCGGGGAGCTGTTTTTT
CAWRTGTGDTGELFF
>many|TRBV9|TRBJ2-1|.
TGTGCCAGCAGCTCAACCTACAATGAGCAGTTCTTC
CASSSTYNEQFF
>.|TRBV7-2|TRBJ2-1|TRBD2
TGTGCCAGCAGCACCGGGACTACAACTGTAGATGAGCAGTTCTTC
CASSTGTTTVDEQFF
>.|TRBV4-3|TRBJ2-3|.
TGCGCCAGCAGCCAAGATGGAAGGGAAACAGATACGCAGTATTTT
CASSQDGRETDTQYF
>many|TRBV7-2|TRBJ2-3|TRBD2
TGTGCCAGCAGCTTACTAGCGGGGGGACCCACAGATACGCAGTATTTT
CASSLLAGGPTDTQYF
>.|TRBV20-1|TRBJ1-1|.
TGCAGTGCTAGAGACCACCACACGAACACTGAAGCTTTCTTT
CSARDHHTNTEAFF
>many|TRBV20-1|TRBJ2-7|.
TGCAGTGCTAGTTTTGGGGGAGGTCAGGGCGAGCAGTACTTC
CSASFGGGQGEQYF
>few|TRBV3-1|TRBJ2-7|TRBD1
TGTGCCAGCAGCCACAGCCCGACAGGGGGCGTAGAGCAGTACTTC
CASSHSPTGGVEQYF
>few|TRBV20-1|TRBJ1-1|.
TGCAGTGCTAGAGATAATTCAGGACGTGAAGCTTTCTTT
CSARDNSGREAFF
>.|TRBV3-1|TRBJ2-5|.
TGTGCCAGCAGCCAGAAGAAGCTAAGAGAGACCCAGTACTTC
CASSQKKLRETQYF
>many|TRBV4-3|TRBJ2-1|TRBD2
TGCGCCAGCAGCCAAGATCTAGCGGGCTCCTACAATGAGCAGTTCTTC
CASSQDLAGSYNEQFF
>.|TRBV11-2|TRBJ2-3|TRBD2
TGTGCCAGCAGCTCACCTAGGGGTAGCGGGGGGGCTAGCACAGATACGCAGTATTTT
CASSSPRGSGGASTDTQYF
>few|TRBV5-1|TRBJ2-7|.
TGCGCCAGCAGCGTAGGACAGCCCTACGAGCAGTACTTC
CASSVGQPYEQYF
>.|TRBV4-1|TRBJ2-7|TRBD1
TGCGCCAGCAGCCAAGACGACAGGGAGTCATACGAGCAGTACTTC
CASSQDDRESYEQYF
>.|TRBV6-5|TRBJ2-4|.
TGTGCCAGCAGTTACGGCCCACCCCTCGAAAACATTCAGTACTTC
CASSYGPPLENIQYF
>few|TRBV6-2/TRBV6-3|TRBJ1-1|.
TGTGCCAGCAGCAAGCCCGCCACAGGGAACACTGAAGCTTTCTTT
CASSKPATGNTEAFF
>few|TRBV29-1|TRBJ2-1|.
TGCAGCGTTCACAGGGCGCACAATGAGCAGTTCTTC
CSVHRAHNEQFF
>few|TRBV25-1|TRBJ1-4|.
TGTGCCAGCACCCACCTTCCCCAGGTCCACGGTGAAAAACTGTTTTTT
CASTHLPQVHGEKLFF